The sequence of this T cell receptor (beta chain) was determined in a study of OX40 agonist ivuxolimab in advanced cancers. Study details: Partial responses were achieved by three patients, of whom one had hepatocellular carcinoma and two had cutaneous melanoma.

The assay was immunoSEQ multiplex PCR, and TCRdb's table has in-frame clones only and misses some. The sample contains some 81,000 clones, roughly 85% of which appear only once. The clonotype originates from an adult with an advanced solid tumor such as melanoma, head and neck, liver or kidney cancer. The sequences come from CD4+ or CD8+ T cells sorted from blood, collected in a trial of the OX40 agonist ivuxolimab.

CDR3: CASDTGRVKREQYF. Written as DNA, the CDR3 is TGTGCCAGCGATACAGGGAGGGTTAAGCGGGAGCAGTACTTC. This chain connects TRBV6-1 to TRBJ2-7; TRBD2 might be the D (7 bases). Germline lookup yields CDR1 MNHNS and CDR2 SASEGT. V shed 8 bases and J shed 7 bases, with 21 bases lying between them. This CDR3 spans 14 amino acids.